A selection of T cell receptor beta chains follows, all from one sample in a study of cytomegalovirus exposure and HLA in healthy donors. Assay: immunoSEQ multiplex PCR; the TCRdb copy retains only in-frame clones and omits some. The sample holds about 94,000 clones, more than 70% seen once. The sample taken for sequencing was PBMCs. Receptors were obtained from a man aged 30 to 45 in good health and CMV-seronegative. Each CDR3 is given with its conserved first and last residue. Fields, in order: V gene, clone size, D gene, J gene, CDR3 protein, CDR3 DNA. D genes are given only for firm matches. The size of a clone is reported for some rows only, either as once, few or many, or as a class for expanded clones.

TRBV4-1	.	.	TRBJ2-1	CASSQVSYNEQFF	TGCGCCAGCAGCCAAGTTAGCTACAATGAGCAGTTCTTC
TRBV23-1	.	TRBD1	TRBJ2-5	CASSRGQGLETQYF	TGCGCCAGCAGTCGCGGACAGGGTTTGGAGACCCAGTACTTC
TRBV28	.	.	TRBJ2-7	CASRAGIHYEQYF	TGTGCCAGCAGGGCAGGGATTCACTACGAGCAGTACTTC
TRBV2	.	.	TRBJ1-1	CASRYTSTEAFF	TGTGCCAGCAGGTACACTAGCACTGAAGCTTTCTTT
TRBV7-2	.	.	TRBJ2-2	CASSLSRTIATGELFF	TGTGCCAGCAGCTTATCGAGGACTATAGCGACCGGGGAGCTGTTTTTT
TRBV14	.	.	TRBJ2-3	CASSRQHTDTQYF	TGTGCCAGCAGCAGACAGCACACAGATACGCAGTATTTT
TRBV7-8	.	.	TRBJ1-1	CASSLGGVEAFF	TGTGCCAGCAGCCTGGGCGGGGTTGAAGCTTTCTTT
TRBV7-2	.	TRBD1	TRBJ2-1	CASSLTGSPYNEQFF	TGTGCCAGCAGTTTGACAGGGAGTCCCTACAATGAGCAGTTCTTC
TRBV7-2	.	TRBD2	TRBJ2-2	CASSSTSGGELFF	TGTGCCAGCAGTTCGACTAGCGGCGGGGAGCTGTTTTTT
TRBV18	.	TRBD1	TRBJ1-1	CASSRRGGDRGDPTEAFF	TGTGCCAGCTCACGGAGGGGTGGCGACAGGGGTGATCCCACTGAAGCTTTCTTT
TRBV4-1	once	TRBD1	TRBJ1-2	CASSHLGQGGRGYGYTF	TGCGCCAGCAGCCACTTGGGACAGGGGGGAAGAGGCTATGGCTACACCTTC
TRBV14	.	.	TRBJ2-7	CASSRGGSLYEQYF	TGTGCCAGCAGCCGGGGAGGATCGTTATACGAGCAGTACTTC
TRBV5-1	few	.	TRBJ2-5	CASSPGGEQYF	TGCGCCAGCAGCCCCGGTGGGGAGCAGTACTTC
TRBV11-2	.	.	TRBJ2-5	CASSFKDRGLIETQYF	TGTGCCAGCAGCTTCAAAGACAGGGGACTAATTGAGACCCAGTACTTC
TRBV4-3	few	.	TRBJ1-4	CASSQGQVGSNEKLFF	TGCGCCAGCAGCCAAGGACAGGTCGGGTCTAATGAAAAACTGTTTTTT
TRBV10-3	.	.	TRBJ1-2	CAISEQNGYTF	TGTGCCATCAGTGAGCAAAATGGCTACACCTTC
TRBV7-9	.	TRBD2	TRBJ2-1	CASSLVIAGGPGEQFF	TGTGCCAGCAGCTTAGTTATAGCGGGAGGGCCCGGTGAGCAGTTCTTC
TRBV5-1	.	TRBD1	TRBJ1-1	CASSRTGANTEAFF	TGCGCCAGCAGTCGGACAGGGGCGAACACTGAAGCTTTCTTT
TRBV4-1	.	TRBD2	TRBJ2-3	CASSQGTSGGDTQYF	TGCGCCAGCAGCCAAGGGACTAGCGGGGGAGATACGCAGTATTTT
TRBV5-6	few	TRBD1	TRBJ2-7	CASSGHGTVYEQYF	TGTGCCAGCAGCGGGCACGGGACAGTTTACGAGCAGTACTTC
TRBV7-8	.	TRBD1	TRBJ2-2	CASSLELVGGSTGELFF	TGTGCCAGCAGCTTAGAATTGGTAGGGGGCAGCACCGGGGAGCTGTTTTTT
TRBV30	.	.	TRBJ1-3	CAWSVDRRNTIYF	TGTGCCTGGAGTGTCGACAGGAGGAACACCATATATTTT
TRBV6-1	few	TRBD1	TRBJ1-6	CASSVRGPAYNSPLHF	TGTGCCAGCAGTGTCAGGGGGCCTGCCTATAATTCACCCCTCCACTTT
TRBV6-1	.	.	TRBJ1-4	CASSEINGATNEKLFF	TGTGCCAGCAGTGAGATCAACGGGGCAACTAATGAAAAACTGTTTTTT
TRBV7-8	.	.	TRBJ2-7	CASSTRTSTYEQYF	TGTGCCAGCAGCACTCGGACAAGTACCTACGAGCAGTACTTC
TRBV7-9	.	TRBD2	TRBJ2-7	CSSSFASGGGEQYF	TGTTCCAGCAGCTTCGCTAGCGGGGGGGGCGAGCAGTACTTC
TRBV6-5	.	.	TRBJ2-7	CASSSLDSASYEQYF	TGTGCCAGCAGCTCCCTCGACTCTGCCTCCTACGAGCAGTACTTC
TRBV19	.	TRBD2	TRBJ2-7	CASSLAGGREQYF	TGTGCCAGTAGTCTAGCGGGAGGTCGAGAGCAGTACTTC
TRBV14	once	.	TRBJ1-4	CASSPPAWRSMANEKLFF	TGTGCCAGCAGCCCCCCCGCTTGGAGGTCGATGGCTAATGAAAAACTGTTTTTT
TRBV5-1	.	TRBD2	TRBJ2-5	CASSWGLDFLGTQYF	TGCGCCAGCAGCTGGGGACTAGACTTCTTAGGGACCCAGTACTTC
TRBV7-9	.	.	TRBJ1-5	CASSLVEQPQHF	TGTGCCAGCAGCTTAGTGGAGCAGCCCCAGCATTTT
TRBV6-6	.	.	TRBJ1-2	CASSSIDSTYGYTF	TGTGCCAGCAGTTCTATCGACAGTACATATGGCTACACCTTC
TRBV28	.	TRBD1	TRBJ2-7	CASTVPGQSSYEQYF	TGTGCCAGCACCGTACCGGGACAGAGCTCCTACGAGCAGTACTTC
TRBV27	.	TRBD1	TRBJ1-2	CASSTRTGSYGYTF	TGTGCCAGCAGTACCCGGACAGGCTCCTATGGCTACACCTTC
TRBV11-2	.	.	TRBJ2-5	CASSLGAGGRETQYF	TGTGCCAGCAGCTTAGGGGCCGGGGGGCGAGAGACCCAGTACTTC
TRBV5-1	.	.	TRBJ1-2	CASSLDAGKGYTF	TGCGCCAGCAGCTTGGACGCAGGGAAAGGCTACACCTTC
TRBV10-3	.	TRBD2	TRBJ2-1	CAISENLAGGYNEQFF	TGTGCCATCAGTGAAAATCTAGCGGGAGGATACAATGAGCAGTTCTTC
TRBV5-1	.	TRBD2	TRBJ2-1	CASSQGLAGGVGSYNEQFF	TGCGCCAGCAGCCAGGGACTAGCGGGGGGGGTTGGCTCCTACAATGAGCAGTTCTTC
TRBV30	once	TRBD2	TRBJ2-7	CAWSPLAGTNYEQYF	TGTGCCTGGAGTCCGCTAGCGGGGACTAACTACGAGCAGTACTTC
TRBV28	.	TRBD1	TRBJ1-2	CASSDRGGYTF	TGTGCCAGCAGCGACAGGGGTGGCTACACCTTC
TRBV6-5	few	TRBD1	TRBJ2-5	CASSYAGTAETQYF	TGTGCCAGCAGTTACGCCGGGACAGCAGAGACCCAGTACTTC
TRBV14	.	.	TRBJ2-1	CASSGGAYYNEQFF	TGTGCCAGCAGCGGGGGGGCGTACTACAATGAGCAGTTCTTC